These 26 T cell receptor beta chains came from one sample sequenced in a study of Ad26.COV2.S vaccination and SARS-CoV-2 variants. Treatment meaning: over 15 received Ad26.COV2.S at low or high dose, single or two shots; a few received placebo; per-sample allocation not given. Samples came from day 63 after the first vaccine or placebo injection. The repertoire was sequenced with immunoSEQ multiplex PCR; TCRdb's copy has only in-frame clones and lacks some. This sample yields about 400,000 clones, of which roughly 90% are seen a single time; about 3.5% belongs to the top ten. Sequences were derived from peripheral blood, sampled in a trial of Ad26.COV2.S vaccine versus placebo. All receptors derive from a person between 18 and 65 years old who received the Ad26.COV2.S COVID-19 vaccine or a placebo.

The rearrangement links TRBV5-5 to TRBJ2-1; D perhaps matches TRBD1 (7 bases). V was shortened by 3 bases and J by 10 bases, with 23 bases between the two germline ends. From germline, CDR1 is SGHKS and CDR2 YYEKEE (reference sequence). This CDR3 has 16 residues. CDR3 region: CASSSLGGRGVGEQFF. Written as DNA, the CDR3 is TGTGCCAGCAGCTCACTTGGGGGCAGGGGGGTAGGCGAGCAGTTCTTC.

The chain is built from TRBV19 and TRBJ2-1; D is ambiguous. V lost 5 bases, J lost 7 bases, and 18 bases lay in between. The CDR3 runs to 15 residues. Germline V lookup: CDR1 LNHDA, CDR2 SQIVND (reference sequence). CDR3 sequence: CASSHSENSLNEQFF. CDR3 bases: TGTGCCAGTAGTCACTCTGAGAATAGTTTGAATGAGCAGTTCTTC.

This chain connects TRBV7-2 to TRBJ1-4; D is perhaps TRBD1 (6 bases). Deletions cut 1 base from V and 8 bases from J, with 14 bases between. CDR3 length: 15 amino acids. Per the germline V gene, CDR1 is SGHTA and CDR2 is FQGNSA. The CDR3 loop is CASSLGRGRGEKLFF. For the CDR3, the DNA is TGTGCCAGCAGCTTAGGACGGGGGAGGGGGGAAAAACTGTTTTTT.

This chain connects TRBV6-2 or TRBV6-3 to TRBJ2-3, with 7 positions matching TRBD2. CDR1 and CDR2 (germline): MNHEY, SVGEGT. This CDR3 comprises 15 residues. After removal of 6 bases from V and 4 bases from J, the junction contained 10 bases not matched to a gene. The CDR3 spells CASSRSGLAADTQYF. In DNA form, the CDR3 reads TGTGCCAGCAGCCGATCGGGCCTAGCGGCAGATACGCAGTATTTT.

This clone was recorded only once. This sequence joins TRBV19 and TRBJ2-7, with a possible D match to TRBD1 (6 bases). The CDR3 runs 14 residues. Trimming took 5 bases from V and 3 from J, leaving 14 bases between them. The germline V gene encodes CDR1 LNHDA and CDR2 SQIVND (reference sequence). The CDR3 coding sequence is TGTGCCAGTAGTCCCCCGGGACATGACTACGAGCAGTACTTC. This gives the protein CASSPPGHDYEQYF.

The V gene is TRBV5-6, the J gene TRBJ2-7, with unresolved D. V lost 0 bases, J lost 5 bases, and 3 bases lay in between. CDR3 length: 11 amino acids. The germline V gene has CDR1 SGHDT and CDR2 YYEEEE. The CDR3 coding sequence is TGTGCCAGCAGCTTGGTGGACGAGCAGTACTTC. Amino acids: CASSLVDEQYF.

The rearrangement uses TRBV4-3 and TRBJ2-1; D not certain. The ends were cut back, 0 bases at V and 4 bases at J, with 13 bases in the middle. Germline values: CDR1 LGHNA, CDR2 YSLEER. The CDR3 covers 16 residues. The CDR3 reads CASSQDSGVPYNEQFF. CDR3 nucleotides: TGCGCCAGCAGCCAAGATTCCGGTGTACCTTACAATGAGCAGTTCTTC.

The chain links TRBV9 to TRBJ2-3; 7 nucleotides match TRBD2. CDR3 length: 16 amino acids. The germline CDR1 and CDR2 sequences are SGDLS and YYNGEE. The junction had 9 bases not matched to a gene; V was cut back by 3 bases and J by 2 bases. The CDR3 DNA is TGTGCCAGCAGCGGACGGACTAGACTGGACACAGATACGCAGTATTTT. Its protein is CASSGRTRLDTDTQYF.

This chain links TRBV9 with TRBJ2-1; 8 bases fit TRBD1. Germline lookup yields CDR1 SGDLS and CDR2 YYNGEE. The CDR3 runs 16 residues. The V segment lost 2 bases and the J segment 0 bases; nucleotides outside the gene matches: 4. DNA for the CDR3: TGTGCCAGCAGCGTGTCCGGGACAGGCTCCTACAATGAGCAGTTCTTC. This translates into CASSVSGTGSYNEQFF.

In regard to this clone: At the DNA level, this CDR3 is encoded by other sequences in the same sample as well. DNA for the CDR3: TGTGCCTGGAGTGCCGACAGGGGAGGCCAGCCCCAGCATTTT. It translates to CAWSADRGGQPQHF. The rearrangement joins TRBV30 to TRBJ1-5; 8 nucleotides agree with TRBD1. CDR3 size: 14 residues. Germline-derived CDR1 and CDR2 are GTSNPN and SVGIG (reference sequence). J lost 7 bases, V lost 1 base, and 6 bases had no gene match.

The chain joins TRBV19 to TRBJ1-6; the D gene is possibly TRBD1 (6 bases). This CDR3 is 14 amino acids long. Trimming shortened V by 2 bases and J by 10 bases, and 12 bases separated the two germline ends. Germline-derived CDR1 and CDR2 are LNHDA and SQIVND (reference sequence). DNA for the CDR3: TGTGCCAGTAGTATACAGGGGTTTGGGTCACCCCTCCACTTT. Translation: CASSIQGFGSPLHF.

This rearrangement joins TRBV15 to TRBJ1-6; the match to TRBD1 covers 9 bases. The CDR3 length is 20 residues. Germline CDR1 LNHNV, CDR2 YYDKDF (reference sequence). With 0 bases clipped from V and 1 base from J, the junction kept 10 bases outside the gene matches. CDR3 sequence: CATSRDQYRGRISYNSPLHF. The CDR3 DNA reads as TGTGCCACCAGCAGAGATCAGTACAGGGGGCGTATTTCCTATAATTCACCCCTCCACTTT.

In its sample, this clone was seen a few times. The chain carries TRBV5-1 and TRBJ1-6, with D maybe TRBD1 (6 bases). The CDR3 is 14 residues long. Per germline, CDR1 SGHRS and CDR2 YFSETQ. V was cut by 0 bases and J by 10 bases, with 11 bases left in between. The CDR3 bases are TGCGCCAGCAGCTTGGGAGGGGGGAACTCACCCCTCCACTTT. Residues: CASSLGGGNSPLHF.

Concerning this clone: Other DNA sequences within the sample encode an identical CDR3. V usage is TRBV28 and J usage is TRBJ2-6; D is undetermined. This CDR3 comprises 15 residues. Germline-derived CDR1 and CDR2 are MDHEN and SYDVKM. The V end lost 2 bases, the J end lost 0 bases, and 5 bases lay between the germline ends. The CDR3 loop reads CASSLRRSGANVLTF. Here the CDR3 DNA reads TGTGCCAGCAGTTTACGTCGCTCTGGGGCCAACGTCCTGACTTTC.

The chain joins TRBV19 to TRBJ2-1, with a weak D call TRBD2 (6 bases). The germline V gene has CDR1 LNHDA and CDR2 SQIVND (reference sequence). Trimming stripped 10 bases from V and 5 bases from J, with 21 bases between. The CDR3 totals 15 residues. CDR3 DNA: TGTGCCACCAAACGATTGGGGGGTAATGACAATGAGCAGTTCTTC. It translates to CATKRLGGNDNEQFF. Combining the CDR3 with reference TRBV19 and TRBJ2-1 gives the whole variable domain DGGITQSPKYLFRKEGQNVTLSCEQNLNHDAMYWYRQDPGQGLRLIYYSQIVNDFQKGDIAEGYSVSREKKESFPLTVTSAQKNPTAFYLCATKRLGGNDNEQFFGPGTRLTVL.

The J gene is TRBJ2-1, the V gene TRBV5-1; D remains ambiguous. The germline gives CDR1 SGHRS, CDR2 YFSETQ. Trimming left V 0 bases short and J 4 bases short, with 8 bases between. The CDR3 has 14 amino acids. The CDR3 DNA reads TGCGCCAGCAGCTTGGATGGGGTTTACAATGAGCAGTTCTTC. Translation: CASSLDGVYNEQFF.

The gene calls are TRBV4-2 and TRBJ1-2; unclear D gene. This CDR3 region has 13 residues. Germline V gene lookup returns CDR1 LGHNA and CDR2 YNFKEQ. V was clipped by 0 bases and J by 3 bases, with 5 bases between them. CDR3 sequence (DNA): TGTGCCAGCAGCCAAGAGGGCCACTATGGCTACACCTTC. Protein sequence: CASSQEGHYGYTF.

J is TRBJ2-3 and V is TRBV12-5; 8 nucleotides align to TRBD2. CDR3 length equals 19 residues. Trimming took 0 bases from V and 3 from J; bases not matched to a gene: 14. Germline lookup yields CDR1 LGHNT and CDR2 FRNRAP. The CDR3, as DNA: TGTGCTAGTGGTTTGGTACTTTTATTTTCGGGACTAGGGACAGATACGCAGTATTTT. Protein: CASGLVLLFSGLGTDTQYF.

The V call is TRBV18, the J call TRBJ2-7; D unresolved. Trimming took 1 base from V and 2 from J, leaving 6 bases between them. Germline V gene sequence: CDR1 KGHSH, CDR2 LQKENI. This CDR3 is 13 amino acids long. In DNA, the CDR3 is TGTGCCAGCTCACCACGAGCAGCCTACGAGCAGTACTTC. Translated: CASSPRAAYEQYF.

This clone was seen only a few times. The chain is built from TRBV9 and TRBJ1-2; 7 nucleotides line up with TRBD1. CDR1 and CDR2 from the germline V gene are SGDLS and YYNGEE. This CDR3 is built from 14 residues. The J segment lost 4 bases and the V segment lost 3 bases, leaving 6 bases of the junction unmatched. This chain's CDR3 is CASSEEDRSYGYTF. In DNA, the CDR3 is TGTGCCAGCAGCGAGGAGGACAGGTCCTATGGCTACACCTTC. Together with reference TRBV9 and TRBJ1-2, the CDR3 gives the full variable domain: DSGVTQTPKHLITATGQRVTLRCSPRSGDLSVYWYQQSLDQGLQFLIQYYNGEERAKGNILERFSAQQFPDLHSELNLSSLELGDSALYFCASSEEDRSYGYTFGSGTRLTVV.

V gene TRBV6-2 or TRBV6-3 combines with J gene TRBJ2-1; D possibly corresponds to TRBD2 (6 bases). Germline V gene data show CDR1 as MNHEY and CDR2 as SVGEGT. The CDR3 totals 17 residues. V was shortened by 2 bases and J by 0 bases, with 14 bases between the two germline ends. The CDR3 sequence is CASSYTGTSPSYNEQFF. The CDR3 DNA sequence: TGTGCCAGCAGTTACACCGGGACTTCCCCCTCCTACAATGAGCAGTTCTTC.

The CDR3, as DNA: TGTGCCAGCAGTCCCTCCTTTATAGGGGGGTACAGCAATCAGCCCCAGCATTTT. It specifies CASSPSFIGGYSNQPQHF. This chain connects TRBV27 to TRBJ1-5; tentatively, D is TRBD1 (6 bases). CDR1 and CDR2 from the germline V gene are MNHEY and SMNVEV (reference sequence). The CDR3 contains 18 residues. V shed 5 bases and J shed 1 base, with 21 bases lying between them.

The CDR3 DNA follows: TGCGCCAGCAGCCGACCCGGACAGGATCACTACGAGCAGTACTTC. It encodes CASSRPGQDHYEQYF. The chain is built from TRBV4-1 and TRBJ2-7; 7 bases map to TRBD1. V lost 4 bases to trimming and J lost 3 bases; unmatched junction nucleotides: 9. Germline values: CDR1 MGHRA, CDR2 YSYEKL. This CDR3 has 15 amino acids.

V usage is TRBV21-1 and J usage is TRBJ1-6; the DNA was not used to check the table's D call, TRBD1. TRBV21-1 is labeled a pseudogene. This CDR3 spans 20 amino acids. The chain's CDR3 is CASSKCPTAPFSSYNSPLHF. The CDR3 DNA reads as TGTGCCAGCAGCAAATGCCCGACAGCACCTTTTAGCTCCTATAATTCACCCCTCCACTTT.

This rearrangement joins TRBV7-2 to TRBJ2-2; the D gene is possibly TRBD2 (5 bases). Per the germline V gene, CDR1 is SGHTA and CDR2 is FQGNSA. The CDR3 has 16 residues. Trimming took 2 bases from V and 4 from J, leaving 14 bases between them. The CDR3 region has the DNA TGTGCCAGCAGCTTATTCATGTCCGCGGGCACCGGGGAGCTGTTTTTT. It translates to CASSLFMSAGTGELFF.

The CDR3 region is CASSLKVGALEQYF. CDR3 nucleotides: TGTGCCAGCAGCTTAAAGGTTGGAGCACTCGAGCAGTACTTC. The chain has TRBV7-9 and TRBJ2-7; D uncertain. Germline V gives CDR1 SEHNR, CDR2 FQNEAQ (reference sequence). The CDR3 has 14 residues. V gave up 2 bases and J gave up 6 bases, with 14 bases separating them.